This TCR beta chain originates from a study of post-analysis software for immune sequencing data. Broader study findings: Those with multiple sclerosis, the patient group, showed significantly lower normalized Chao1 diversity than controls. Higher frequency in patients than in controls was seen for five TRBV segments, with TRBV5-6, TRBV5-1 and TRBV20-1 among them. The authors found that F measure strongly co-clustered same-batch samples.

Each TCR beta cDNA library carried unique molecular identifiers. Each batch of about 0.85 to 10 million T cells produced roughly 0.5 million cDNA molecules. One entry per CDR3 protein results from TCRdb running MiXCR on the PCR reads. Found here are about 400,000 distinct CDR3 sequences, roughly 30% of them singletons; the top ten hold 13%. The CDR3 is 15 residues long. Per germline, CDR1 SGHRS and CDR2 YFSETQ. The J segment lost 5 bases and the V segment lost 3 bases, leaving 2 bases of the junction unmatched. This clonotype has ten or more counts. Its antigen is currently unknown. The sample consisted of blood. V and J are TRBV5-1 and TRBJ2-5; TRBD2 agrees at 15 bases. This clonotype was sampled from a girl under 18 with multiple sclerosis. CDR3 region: CASSWTSGGAETQYF. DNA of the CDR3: TGCGCCAGCAGCTGGACTAGCGGGGGGGCCGAGACCCAGTACTTC.